This T cell receptor beta chain was retrieved from a study of STAT5B mutations in CD4+ large granular lymphocyte leukemia. Study at large: Cryopreserved patient cells were CD8-depleted, then anti-CD4 bead selected.

Trimming cost V 7 bases and J 0 bases; bases outside gene matches: 13. CDR1 and CDR2 (germline): LNHDA, SQIVND (reference sequence). CDR3 length: 20 amino acids. Padova, Helsinki and Shinshu hematology units supplied the CD4+ T-LGLL patients. Either unselected PBMC or bead-purified CD4+, CD4+CD8+, CD57+ or CD56+ cells were sequenced. In the original workflow: The detection floor for productive clonotype frequency was 2.59 x 10-5. Some clones are missing from TCRdb's copy, which holds only in-frame ones; the method was immunoSEQ multiplex PCR. V, J and clone size were drawn from that table, and D and trimming were deduced from the DNA. The sample consists of roughly 5,900 clones, 60% to 85% of them appearing once.

The V gene is TRBV19, the J gene TRBJ2-2, with 14 nucleotides matching TRBD2. Sequenced material: PBMCs. The source of this sequence is a man older than 75 with CD4+ T-cell large granular lymphocyte leukemia. The DNA of the CDR3 is TGTGCCAGTACCGATTCGGGACTAGCGGGGGTATCCGCGAACACCGGGGAGCTGTTTTTT. Encoded protein: CASTDSGLAGVSANTGELFF. Drawing the rest from reference TRBV19 and TRBJ2-2, the complete variable domain is DGGITQSPKYLFRKEGQNVTLSCEQNLNHDAMYWYRQDPGQGLRLIYYSQIVNDFQKGDIAEGYSVSREKKESFPLTVTSAQKNPTAFYLCASTDSGLAGVSANTGELFFGEGSRLTVL.